Shown below are 2 T cell receptor beta chains from a single sample sequenced in a study of T cells in Graves' hyperthyroidism and ophthalmopathy. Amplification yielded TCR beta CDR3 regions, with RNA transcripts as the source. The study used the HTBI primer set for a first-round RT-PCR of the TCR CDR3. TCRdb used MiXCR to reprocess the multiplex PCR reads, holding one entry per CDR3 protein. This sample has about 300,000 distinct CDR3 sequences, with about 14% found just once. The specimen sequenced was blood. These receptors were collected from a woman aged 25 to 39 with Graves' hyperthyroidism that later progressed to Graves' ophthalmopathy.

The V and J genes are TRBV20-1 and TRBJ1-4, with unresolved D. Between the trimmed V and J ends, which lost 3 bases and 4 bases, there was a span of 9 bases. Per germline, CDR1 DFQATT and CDR2 SNEGSKA (reference sequence). This CDR3 has 13 residues. In DNA form, the CDR3 reads TGCAGTGCTAGTCCGGAACGTAATGAAAAACTGTTTTTT. It yields the protein CSASPERNEKLFF.

This clonotype was found many times. The genes are TRBV28 and TRBJ2-1, with a weak D call TRBD2 (5 bases). The ends were cut back, 6 bases at V and 6 bases at J, with 18 bases in the middle. The CDR3 loop spans 15 amino acids. Germline V gene data show CDR1 as MDHEN and CDR2 as SYDVKM. The CDR3 region is CASSFGTSKGNEQFF. The CDR3 nucleotides read TGTGCCAGCAGCTTCGGAACTAGTAAGGGCAATGAGCAGTTCTTC. The full variable domain, completed using reference TRBV28 and TRBJ2-1, is DVKVTQSSRYLVKRTGEKVFLECVQDMDHENMFWYRQDPGLGLRLIYFSYDVKMKEKGDIPEGYSVSREKKERFSLILESASTNQTSMYLCASSFGTSKGNEQFFGPGTRLTVL.